This T cell receptor (beta chain) was observed in a study of blood T cell repertoires in COVID-19. The overall study: Acute-phase and convalescent COVID-19 samples originated in the United States, Italy and Spain. PBMCs, B-cell-depleted T cells, or T cells were the source of the cDNA or gDNA that made up the material.

The table lists this clone with a count of one. The assay was immunoSEQ multiplex PCR, and TCRdb's table has in-frame clones only and misses some. The sample holds about 140,000 clones, over 75% seen once. The receptor was derived from a woman aged 55-69 years with active COVID-19. The sequencing input was peripheral blood.

The DNA for the CDR3 is TGTGCCAGCAGCCAGGGGGGTACTAGACGAGAGACCCAGTACTTC. Translating gives CASSQGGTRRETQYF. V usage is TRBV3-1 (or the pseudogene TRBV3-2) and J usage is TRBJ2-5; perhaps TRBD2 as D (6 bases). Germline CDR1 and CDR2: LGHDT and YNNKEL (reference sequence). This CDR3 is built from 15 residues. Trimming removed 3 bases at V and 4 bases at J, with 15 bases between.